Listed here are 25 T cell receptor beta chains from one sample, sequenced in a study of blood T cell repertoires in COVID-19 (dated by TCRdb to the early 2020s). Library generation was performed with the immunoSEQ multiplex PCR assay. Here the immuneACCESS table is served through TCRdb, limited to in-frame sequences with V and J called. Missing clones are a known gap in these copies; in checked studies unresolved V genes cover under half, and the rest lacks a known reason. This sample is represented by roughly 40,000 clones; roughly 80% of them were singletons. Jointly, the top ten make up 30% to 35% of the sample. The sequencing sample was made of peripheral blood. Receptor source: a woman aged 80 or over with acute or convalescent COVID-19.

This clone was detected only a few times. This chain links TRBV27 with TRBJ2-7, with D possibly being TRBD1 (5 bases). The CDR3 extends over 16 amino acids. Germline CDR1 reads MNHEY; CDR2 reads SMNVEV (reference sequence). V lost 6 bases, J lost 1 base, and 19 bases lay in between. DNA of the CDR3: TGTGCCAGCAGCTGGGGTCCAGGGTACCCTTCCTACGAGCAGTACTTC. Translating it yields CASSWGPGYPSYEQYF.

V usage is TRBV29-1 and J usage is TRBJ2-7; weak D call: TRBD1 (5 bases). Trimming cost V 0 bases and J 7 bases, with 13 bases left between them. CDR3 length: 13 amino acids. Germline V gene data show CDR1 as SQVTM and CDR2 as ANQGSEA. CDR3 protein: CSVEDQGPGEQYF. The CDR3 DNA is TGCAGCGTTGAAGATCAGGGCCCCGGGGAGCAGTACTTC.

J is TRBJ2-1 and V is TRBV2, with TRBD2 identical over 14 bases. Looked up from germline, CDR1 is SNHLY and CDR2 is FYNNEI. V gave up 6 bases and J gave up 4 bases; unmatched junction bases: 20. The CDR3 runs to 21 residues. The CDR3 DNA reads TGTGCCAGCAGCAAGCCAGGACTAGCGGGAGGCACCTCCGTAAGGTACAATGAGCAGTTCTTC. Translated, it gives CASSKPGLAGGTSVRYNEQFF.

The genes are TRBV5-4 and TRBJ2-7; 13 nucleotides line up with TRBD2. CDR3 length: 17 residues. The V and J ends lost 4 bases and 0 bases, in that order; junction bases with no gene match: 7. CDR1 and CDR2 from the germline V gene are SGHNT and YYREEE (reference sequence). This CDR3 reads CASSQGLAGPSSYEQYF. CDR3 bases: TGTGCCAGCAGCCAGGGACTAGCGGGACCCAGCTCCTACGAGCAGTACTTC.

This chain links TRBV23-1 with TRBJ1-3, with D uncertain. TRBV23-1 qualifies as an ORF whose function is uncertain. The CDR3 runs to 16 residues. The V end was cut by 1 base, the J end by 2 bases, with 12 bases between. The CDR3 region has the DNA TGCGCCAGCAGTCAATTCTACGTAGAGCCTGGAAACACCATATATTTT. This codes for CASSQFYVEPGNTIYF.

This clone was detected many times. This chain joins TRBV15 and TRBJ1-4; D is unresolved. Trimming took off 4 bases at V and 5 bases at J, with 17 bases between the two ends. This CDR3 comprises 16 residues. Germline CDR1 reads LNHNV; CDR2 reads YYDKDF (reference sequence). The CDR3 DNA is TGTGCCACCAGCAAAGACCCATCGGGGTACAATGAAAAACTGTTTTTT. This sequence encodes CATSKDPSGYNEKLFF.

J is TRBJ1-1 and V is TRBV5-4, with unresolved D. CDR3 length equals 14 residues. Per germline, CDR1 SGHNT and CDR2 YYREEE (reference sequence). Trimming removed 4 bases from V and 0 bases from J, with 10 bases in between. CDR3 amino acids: CASSPQAVNTEAFF. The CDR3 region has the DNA TGTGCCAGCAGCCCCCAAGCTGTGAACACTGAAGCTTTCTTT.

CDR3 DNA sequence: TGTGCCAGCAGCAGAGCGGGGACGGGAGCTGGAAACACCATATATTTT. It encodes CASSRAGTGAGNTIYF. The chain employs TRBV11-2 and TRBJ1-3; a weak D match, TRBD1 (5 bases). This CDR3 spans 16 amino acids. Trimming cost V 5 bases and J 2 bases, with 16 bases left between them. Germline CDR1 SGHAT, CDR2 FQNNGV.

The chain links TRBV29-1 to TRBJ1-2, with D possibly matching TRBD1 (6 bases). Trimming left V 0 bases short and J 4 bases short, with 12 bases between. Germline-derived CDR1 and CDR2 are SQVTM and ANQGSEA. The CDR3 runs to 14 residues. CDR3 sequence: CSVEDRGAGYGYTF. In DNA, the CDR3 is TGCAGCGTTGAAGACAGGGGCGCCGGCTATGGCTACACCTTC.

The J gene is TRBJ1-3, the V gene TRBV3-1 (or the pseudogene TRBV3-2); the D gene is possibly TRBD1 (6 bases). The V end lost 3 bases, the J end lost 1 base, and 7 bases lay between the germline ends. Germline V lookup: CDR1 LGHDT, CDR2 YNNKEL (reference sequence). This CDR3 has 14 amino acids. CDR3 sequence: CASSQTGSGNTIYF. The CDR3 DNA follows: TGTGCCAGCAGCCAGACAGGATCTGGAAACACCATATATTTT.

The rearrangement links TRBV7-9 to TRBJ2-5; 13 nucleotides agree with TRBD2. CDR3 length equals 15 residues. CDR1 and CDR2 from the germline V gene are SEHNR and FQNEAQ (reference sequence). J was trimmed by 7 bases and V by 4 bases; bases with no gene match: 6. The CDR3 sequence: CASSSGLAGAGTQYF. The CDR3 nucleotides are TGTGCCAGCAGCTCCGGACTAGCGGGAGCGGGGACCCAGTACTTC.

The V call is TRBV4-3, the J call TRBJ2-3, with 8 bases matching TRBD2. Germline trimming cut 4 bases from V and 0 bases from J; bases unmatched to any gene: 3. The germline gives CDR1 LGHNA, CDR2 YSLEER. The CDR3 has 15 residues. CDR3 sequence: CASSRASGSTDTQYF. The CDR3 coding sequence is TGCGCCAGCAGCCGAGCTAGCGGGAGCACAGATACGCAGTATTTT.

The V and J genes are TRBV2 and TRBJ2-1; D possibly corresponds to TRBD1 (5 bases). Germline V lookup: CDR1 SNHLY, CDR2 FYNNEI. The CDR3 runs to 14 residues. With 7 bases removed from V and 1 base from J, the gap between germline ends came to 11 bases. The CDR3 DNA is TGTGCCAGCACGGAGCAGGGTTCCTACAATGAGCAGTTCTTC. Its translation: CASTEQGSYNEQFF.

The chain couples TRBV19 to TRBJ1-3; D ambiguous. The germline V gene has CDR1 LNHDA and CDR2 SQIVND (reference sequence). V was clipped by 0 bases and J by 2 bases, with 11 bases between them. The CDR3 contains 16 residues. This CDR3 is CASSIDTSTPGNTIYF. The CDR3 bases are TGTGCCAGTAGTATAGATACCAGTACACCTGGAAACACCATATATTTT.

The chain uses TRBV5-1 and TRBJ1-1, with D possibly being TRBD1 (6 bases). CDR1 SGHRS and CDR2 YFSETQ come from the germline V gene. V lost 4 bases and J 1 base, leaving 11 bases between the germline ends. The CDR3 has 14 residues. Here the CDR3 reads CASSGTTGNTEAFF. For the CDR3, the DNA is TGCGCCAGCAGCGGGACGACAGGGAACACTGAAGCTTTCTTT.

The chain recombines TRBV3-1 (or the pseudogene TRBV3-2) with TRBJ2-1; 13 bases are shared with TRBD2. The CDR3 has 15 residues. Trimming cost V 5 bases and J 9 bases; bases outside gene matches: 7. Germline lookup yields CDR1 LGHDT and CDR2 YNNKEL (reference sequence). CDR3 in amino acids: CASSSRTSGSGEQFF. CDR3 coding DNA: TGTGCCAGCAGCAGTCGGACTAGCGGGAGTGGTGAGCAGTTCTTC.

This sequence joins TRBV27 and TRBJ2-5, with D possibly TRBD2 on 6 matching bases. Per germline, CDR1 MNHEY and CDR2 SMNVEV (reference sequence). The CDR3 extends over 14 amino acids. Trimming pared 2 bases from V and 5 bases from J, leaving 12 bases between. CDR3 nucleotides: TGTGCCAGCAGTTTAGCCGGGAGTGGCGAGACCCAGTACTTC. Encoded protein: CASSLAGSGETQYF.

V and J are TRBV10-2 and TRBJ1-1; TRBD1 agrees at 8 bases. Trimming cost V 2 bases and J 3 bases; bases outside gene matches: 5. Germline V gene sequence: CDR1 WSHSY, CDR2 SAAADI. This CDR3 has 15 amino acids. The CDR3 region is CASSEPTGGYTEAFF. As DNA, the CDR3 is TGCGCCAGCAGTGAGCCTACAGGGGGGTACACTGAAGCTTTCTTT.

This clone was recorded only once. The CDR3, as DNA: TGTGCCAGCCCCCCCCTGGGCAGAAGCTATGGCTACACCTTC. Amino acids: CASPPLGRSYGYTF. J is TRBJ1-2 and V is TRBV7-2; D call uncertain. CDR1 and CDR2 (germline): SGHTA, FQGNSA. V was trimmed by 8 bases and J by 4 bases, leaving 17 bases between them. The CDR3 length is 14 residues.

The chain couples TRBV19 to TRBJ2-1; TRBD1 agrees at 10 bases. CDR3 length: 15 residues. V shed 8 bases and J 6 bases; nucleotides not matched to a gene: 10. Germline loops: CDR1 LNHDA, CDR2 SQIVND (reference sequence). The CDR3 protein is CASSPDRGLGNEQFF. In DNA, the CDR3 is TGTGCCAGTTCTCCTGACAGGGGGCTCGGCAATGAGCAGTTCTTC.

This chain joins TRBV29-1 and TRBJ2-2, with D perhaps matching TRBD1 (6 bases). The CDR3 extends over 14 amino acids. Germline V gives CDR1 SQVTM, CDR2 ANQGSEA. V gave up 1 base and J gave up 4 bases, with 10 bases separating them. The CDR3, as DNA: TGCAGCGTTGAAGGGCTCAGGGGCACCGGGGAGCTGTTTTTT. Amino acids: CSVEGLRGTGELFF.

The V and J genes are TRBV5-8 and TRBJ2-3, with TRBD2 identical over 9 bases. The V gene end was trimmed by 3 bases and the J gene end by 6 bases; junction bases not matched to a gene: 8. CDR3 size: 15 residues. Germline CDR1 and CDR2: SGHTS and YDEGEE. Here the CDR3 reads CASSWASGDADTQYF. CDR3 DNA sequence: TGTGCCAGCAGCTGGGCTAGCGGGGATGCGGATACGCAGTATTTT.

CDR3 DNA: TGCGCCAGCAGCCAGGATATGAGCGGGAGTACCCACGAGCAGTACTTC. It encodes CASSQDMSGSTHEQYF. J is TRBJ2-7 and V is TRBV4-1; 8 positions match TRBD2. Trimming cost V 3 bases and J 5 bases; bases outside gene matches: 12. The CDR3 totals 16 residues. The germline CDR1 and CDR2 sequences are MGHRA and YSYEKL.

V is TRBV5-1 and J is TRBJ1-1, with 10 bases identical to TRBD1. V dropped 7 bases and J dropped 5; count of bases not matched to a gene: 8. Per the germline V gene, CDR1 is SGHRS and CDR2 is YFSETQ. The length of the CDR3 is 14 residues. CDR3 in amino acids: CASRQGASGTEAFF. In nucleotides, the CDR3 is TGCGCCAGCCGACAGGGGGCGTCGGGAACTGAAGCTTTCTTT.

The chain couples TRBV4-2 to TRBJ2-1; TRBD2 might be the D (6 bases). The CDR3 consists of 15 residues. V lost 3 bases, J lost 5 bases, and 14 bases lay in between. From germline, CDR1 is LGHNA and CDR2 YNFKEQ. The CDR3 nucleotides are TGTGCCAGCAGCCAGGTTCTAGCGTCAGACAATGAGCAGTTCTTC. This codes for CASSQVLASDNEQFF.